This TCR beta chain originates from a study of post-analysis software for immune sequencing data. General study points: Patients with multiple sclerosis recorded significantly lower normalized Chao1 diversity than controls, the study found. TRBV5-6, TRBV5-1 and TRBV20-1 were among four to six TRBV segments more frequent in patients than controls.

The TCR beta cDNA libraries contained unique molecular identifiers. TCRdb re-called the PCR reads with MiXCR, one entry per CDR3 protein. The repertoire consists of hundreds of thousands of distinct CDR3 sequences, with 40% to 55% occurring once and the leading ten covering around an eighth. This clonotype was found a few times. Antigen unknown. The germline CDR1 and CDR2 sequences are SQVTM and ANQGSEA. J was trimmed by 10 bases and V by 4 bases; bases with no gene match: 24. The CDR3 consists of 17 residues. What was sequenced was blood. The genes are TRBV29-1 and TRBJ2-5; 7 bases are shared with TRBD2. The origin of this receptor is a girl between 5 and 17 years old with multiple sclerosis. CDR3 loop: CSVAHFGLRLAGDGQYF. CDR3 in DNA: TGCAGCGTTGCCCACTTCGGCCTCCGACTAGCAGGAGATGGCCAGTACTTC.